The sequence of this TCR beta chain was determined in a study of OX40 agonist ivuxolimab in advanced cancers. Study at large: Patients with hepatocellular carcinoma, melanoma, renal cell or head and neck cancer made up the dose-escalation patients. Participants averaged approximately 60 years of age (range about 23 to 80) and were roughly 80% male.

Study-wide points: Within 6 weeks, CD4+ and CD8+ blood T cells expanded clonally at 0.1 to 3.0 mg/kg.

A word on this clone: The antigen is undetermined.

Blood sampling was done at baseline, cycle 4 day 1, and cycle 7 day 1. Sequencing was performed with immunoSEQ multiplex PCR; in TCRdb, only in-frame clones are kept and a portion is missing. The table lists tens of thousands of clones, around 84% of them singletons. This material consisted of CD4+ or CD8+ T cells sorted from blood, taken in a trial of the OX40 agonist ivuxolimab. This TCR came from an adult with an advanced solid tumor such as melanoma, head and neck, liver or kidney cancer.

In DNA, the CDR3 is TGTGCCAGCAGTTTGAACAGGGGTTATTCACCCCTCCACTTT. Its protein product is CASSLNRGYSPLHF. The chain recombines TRBV27 with TRBJ1-6; 7 bases are shared with TRBD1. V dropped 3 bases and J dropped 8; count of bases not matched to a gene: 4. CDR1 MNHEY and CDR2 SMNVEV come from the germline V gene (reference sequence). This CDR3 spans 14 amino acids.